This entry is about one T cell receptor (beta chain). The antigen remains undetermined. The data derive from a study of T cell responses to AZD1222 COVID-19 vaccine. Study conclusions and caveats: Clonal diversity may have been underestimated in mostly white British donors. Nearly half of spike-specific TCRs reportedly go after variant regions that carry no mutations. Repertoires were obtained only post-peak T cell response.

V dropped 6 bases and J dropped 2; count of bases not matched to a gene: 8. The CDR3 runs 15 residues. Germline loops: CDR1 MDHEN, CDR2 SYDVKM. Repertoires were generated with immunoSEQ multiplex PCR, while TCRdb's copy carries only in-frame clones and drops some. The table shows about 260,000 clones, with 90% to 95% occurring only once. The TCR was taken from an adult in good health. The chain uses TRBV28 and TRBJ1-2; 8 nucleotides agree with TRBD1. Sequencing was performed on peripheral blood, taken on day 0 of AZD1222 vaccination. CDR3 amino acids: CASRRLRQGNYGYTF. The CDR3 nucleotides read TGTGCCAGCAGGCGGCTCCGACAGGGGAACTATGGCTACACCTTC.